Shown below are 21 T cell receptor beta chains from a single sample sequenced in a study of post-analysis software for immune sequencing data. Unique molecular identifiers were present in the TCR beta cDNA libraries. TCRdb re-derived calls from the PCR reads in MiXCR, one entry per CDR3 protein. The sample has hundreds of thousands of distinct CDR3 sequences, 44% seen once. Their cognate antigens are unknown. Study-level results: Five or six TRBV segments were more frequent in patients than controls; TRBV5-6, TRBV5-1 and TRBV20-1 belonged to this group.

Sequenced input: blood. All receptors come from a girl aged 5-17 years with multiple sclerosis.

The chain uses TRBV5-1 and TRBJ1-4, with 12 positions matching TRBD1. Germline trimming cut 4 bases from V and 8 bases from J; bases unmatched to any gene: 21. CDR1 is SGHRS and CDR2 is YFSETQ in the germline V gene. This CDR3 is 20 amino acids long. As DNA, the CDR3 is TGCGCCAGCAGCACCCGACCCCAGGGACAGGGGGCTACCTTGGCCGAAAAACTGTTTTTT. Protein product: CASSTRPQGQGATLAEKLFF.

V and J are TRBV5-1 and TRBJ2-7; 10 nucleotides agree with TRBD1. The CDR3 is 14 residues long. V was clipped by 5 bases and J by 5 bases; unmatched bases: 7. The germline CDR1 and CDR2 sequences are SGHRS and YFSETQ. CDR3 amino acids: CASSYPGTGDEQYF. CDR3 DNA sequence: TGCGCCAGCAGTTATCCCGGGACAGGGGACGAGCAGTACTTC.

This clonotype was seen a handful of times. This chain links TRBV20-1 with TRBJ2-1; either TRBD1 or TRBD2 may supply D (5 bases each). The CDR3 runs 14 residues. Trimming took off 3 bases at V and 10 bases at J, with 19 bases between the two ends. Germline V gene data show CDR1 as DFQATT and CDR2 as SNEGSKA (reference sequence). The CDR3 loop is CSARSPGAYVEQFF. The CDR3 DNA follows: TGCAGTGCTAGGTCTCCCGGGGCTTACGTAGAGCAGTTCTTC.

Written as DNA, the CDR3 is TGTGCCAGCAGTAAAATTAGCACCGCCAACACCGGGGAGCTGTTTTTT. Protein sequence: CASSKISTANTGELFF. The V gene is TRBV7-2, the J gene TRBJ2-2; D unresolved. The CDR3 has 16 amino acids. Germline CDR1 is SGHTA and CDR2 is FQGNSA. Trimming stripped 6 bases from V and 2 bases from J, with 16 bases between. Full variable domain (missing parts from reference TRBV7-2 and TRBJ2-2): GAGVSQSPSNKVTEKGKDVELRCDPISGHTALYWYRQSLGQGLEFLIYFQGNSAPDKSGLPSDRFSAERTGGSVSTLTIQRTQQEDSAVYLCASSKISTANTGELFFGEGSRLTVL.

The V gene is TRBV5-1, the J gene TRBJ2-7; 10 nucleotides match TRBD2. Germline V gene sequence: CDR1 SGHRS, CDR2 YFSETQ. The CDR3 is made up of 15 amino acids. V gave up 2 bases and J gave up 5 bases; unmatched junction bases: 7. The CDR3 coding sequence is TGCGCCAGCAGCTTTCTAGCGGGAGCGACGAACGAGCAGTACTTC. It translates to CASSFLAGATNEQYF.

The chain is built from TRBV5-1 and TRBJ1-1; the D is unclear. CDR3 size: 15 residues. Trimming took 0 bases from V and 4 from J, leaving 13 bases between them. Germline values: CDR1 SGHRS, CDR2 YFSETQ. In DNA form, the CDR3 reads TGCGCCAGCAGCTTGGAGGCGGGGAGGTTCACTGAAGCTTTCTTT. Protein product: CASSLEAGRFTEAFF.

The rearrangement joins TRBV5-1 to TRBJ2-1; TRBD1 or TRBD2 may be the D gene (6 bases each). The V gene's germline CDR1 is SGHRS and CDR2 YFSETQ. V lost 3 bases and J 10 bases, leaving 20 bases between the germline ends. This CDR3 is 15 amino acids long. In DNA, the CDR3 is TGCGCCAGCAGCTCTCTAGCAGAGGGGGGACGGGAGCAGTTCTTC. Translation: CASSSLAEGGREQFF.

This chain joins TRBV29-1 and TRBJ1-4; the D gene is possibly TRBD1 (6 bases). The CDR3 consists of 11 residues. The V end lost 4 bases, the J end lost 10 bases, and 10 bases lay between the germline ends. Germline V gene data show CDR1 as SQVTM and CDR2 as ANQGSEA. CDR3: CSVGQGRKLFF. CDR3 nucleotides: TGCAGCGTTGGTCAGGGGAGAAAACTGTTTTTT.

This clonotype was counted between two and nine times. The V and J genes are TRBV6-5 and TRBJ2-7; possible D gene TRBD2, 5 bases. The ends were cut back, 8 bases at V and 2 bases at J, with 10 bases in the middle. The length of the CDR3 is 12 residues. Germline-derived CDR1 and CDR2 are MNHEY and SVGAGI. CDR3 nucleotides: TGTGCCAGCCCTACCGGGACCTACGAGCAGTACTTC. Residues: CASPTGTYEQYF.

In this sample, this clonotype turned up a few times. The gene calls are TRBV29-1 and TRBJ2-3; maybe TRBD2 (5 bases). CDR1 SQVTM and CDR2 ANQGSEA come from the germline V gene. Trimming took 4 bases from V and 8 from J, leaving 13 bases between them. The length of the CDR3 is 12 residues. As DNA, the CDR3 is TGCAGCGTTGGACTACCGATCGGTACGCAGTATTTT. Its translation: CSVGLPIGTQYF.

In this sample, this clonotype turned up a few times. The chain links TRBV20-1 to TRBJ1-2; the match to TRBD1 covers 8 bases. Germline V gene sequence: CDR1 DFQATT, CDR2 SNEGSKA (reference sequence). This CDR3 comprises 14 residues. With 4 bases clipped from V and 0 bases from J, the junction kept 4 bases outside the gene matches. CDR3 in DNA: TGCAGTGCTACCAGGGGGCCAGCTAACTATGGCTACACCTTC. Translation gives CSATRGPANYGYTF.

The genes are TRBV6-4 and TRBJ1-2; perhaps TRBD1 as D (6 bases). In germline, CDR1 is MRHNA, CDR2 SNTAGT. The germline V and J ends were trimmed by 2 bases and 4 bases, with 17 bases remaining between them. The CDR3 is made up of 16 amino acids. CDR3 nucleotide sequence: TGTGCCAGCAGTGACACCCCACAGGGCGGTCCCTATGGCTACACCTTC. Protein product: CASSDTPQGGPYGYTF.

This chain joins TRBV5-1 and TRBJ2-1; tentatively, D is TRBD2 (5 bases). V lost 7 bases and J lost 6, with 11 bases in between. The length of the CDR3 is 12 residues. Germline V lookup: CDR1 SGHRS, CDR2 YFSETQ. The CDR3 DNA reads TGCGCCAGCCGGCGCGAGGGCAATGAGCAGTTCTTC. Translating it yields CASRREGNEQFF.

This clonotype was found a few times. The chain has TRBV28 and TRBJ2-1; 9 nucleotides agree with TRBD2. The CDR3 has 16 amino acids. From germline, CDR1 is MDHEN and CDR2 SYDVKM. After removal of 5 bases from V and 7 bases from J, the junction contained 12 bases not matched to a gene. CDR3 DNA sequence: TGTGCCAGCAGTACCCACCGGGTAGCGGGGGATAATGAGCAGTTCTTC. This codes for CASSTHRVAGDNEQFF.

This clonotype was seen a few times. The J gene is TRBJ1-1, the V gene TRBV29-1; TRBD1 agrees at 10 bases. The germline V gene encodes CDR1 SQVTM and CDR2 ANQGSEA. This CDR3 is 12 amino acids long. This chain's CDR3 is CRGQGMNTEAFF. DNA for the CDR3: TGCAGGGGACAGGGGATGAACACTGAAGCTTTCTTT. Together with reference TRBV29-1 and TRBJ1-1, the CDR3 gives the full variable domain: SAVISQKPSRDICQRGTSLTIQCQVDSQVTMMFWYRQQPGQSLTLIATANQGSEATYESGFVIDKFPISRPNLTFSTLTVSNMSPEDSSIYLCRGQGMNTEAFFGQGTRLTVV.

A few counts support this clonotype. The chain carries TRBV10-3 and TRBJ2-7, with 7 bases identical to TRBD1. Trimming took 11 bases from V and 4 from J; bases not matched to a gene: 8. The CDR3 extends over 12 amino acids. Germline-derived CDR1 and CDR2 are ENHRY and SYGVKD. The CDR3 sequence is CAHAEQGYEQYF. The CDR3 DNA follows: TGTGCCCACGCGGAACAGGGGTACGAGCAGTACTTC.

The chain uses TRBV12-3 or TRBV12-4 and TRBJ2-3; TRBD2 might be the D (6 bases). The CDR3 contains 16 residues. V was clipped by 5 bases and J by 0 bases, with 15 bases between them. This chain's CDR3 is CASSLGGSRSTDTQYF. CDR3 nucleotide sequence: TGTGCCAGCAGTCTCGGGGGTAGCCGGAGCACAGATACGCAGTATTTT.

The table lists this clonotype with a few counts. The rearrangement joins TRBV5-1 to TRBJ1-6; 9 positions agree with TRBD1. The trim removed 5 bases at V and 7 bases at J, leaving 4 bases unmatched. Per the germline V gene, CDR1 is SGHRS and CDR2 is YFSETQ. The CDR3 is 14 residues long. Here the CDR3 DNA reads TGCGCCAGCAGTCACGGGACAGGGAATTCACCCCTCCACTTT. Its protein product is CASSHGTGNSPLHF.

In regard to this clonotype: Just one base apart from a much larger clone, this may be a read error. This chain joins TRBV3-1 and TRBJ1-2; D not certain. CDR3 length: 15 amino acids. Per germline, CDR1 LGHDT and CDR2 YNNKEL (reference sequence). CDR3 protein: CASSQVEGSNYGNTF. CDR3 sequence (DNA): TGTGCCAGCAGCCAAGTTGAGGGCTCCAACTATGGCAACACCTTC.

The chain couples TRBV5-1 to TRBJ2-1, with 10 bases lining up with TRBD1. The CDR3 length is 15 residues. CDR1 SGHRS and CDR2 YFSETQ come from the germline V gene. J gave up 7 bases and V 4 bases, and 8 bases lay outside the gene matches. The CDR3 loop is CASSDDRGLSNEQFF. The DNA of the CDR3 is TGCGCCAGCAGCGACGACAGGGGGCTATCTAATGAGCAGTTCTTC.

This chain uses TRBV12-5 with TRBJ1-5; TRBD1 matches 7 bases. The CDR3 is 16 residues long. Germline V gene lookup returns CDR1 LGHNT and CDR2 FRNRAP. The trim removed 2 bases at V and 0 bases at J, leaving 4 bases unmatched. CDR3 sequence (DNA): TGTGCTAGTGGTTTGAAGGGGGCTTTTAGCAATCAGCCCCAGCATTTT. Protein product: CASGLKGAFSNQPQHF.